This record covers a single T cell receptor beta chain. Antigen unknown. TCR beta VDJ combinations and CDR3 sequences were profiled from genomic DNA. TCRdb processed the reads anew with MiXCR; each CDR3 protein has one entry. The sample comprises hundreds of thousands of distinct CDR3 sequences, 55% to 75% of which are singletons, and less than 4% rests with the top ten. CDR3 length equals 12 residues. V was trimmed by 4 bases and J by 5 bases, leaving 8 bases between them. Germline CDR1 and CDR2: DFQATT and SNEGSKA (reference sequence). This sample was included in a study of CD8+CD57+ T cells in acquired aplastic anemia. Whole-study context: Sorted CD4+ and CD8+ cells yielded about 2.9 ug of DNA on average. Healthy donors averaged roughly 11 million reads for CD4+ cells. Study-wide results and limits: Fewer than 35 shared CD8+ CDR3s appeared highly expressed within patients' immunodominant clones. Patients were compared with controls for CD8+ Simpson's diversity, and no significant difference emerged.

The gene calls are TRBV20-1 and TRBJ1-4; unclear D gene. The TCR was taken from a human donor in good health, serving as a control. Source material: sorted CD4+, CD8+, or CD8+CD57+ T cells (not recorded which) from PBMCs. The CDR3 spells CSAIRQNEKLFF. CDR3 nucleotides: TGCAGTGCTATTAGGCAGAATGAAAAACTGTTTTTT.